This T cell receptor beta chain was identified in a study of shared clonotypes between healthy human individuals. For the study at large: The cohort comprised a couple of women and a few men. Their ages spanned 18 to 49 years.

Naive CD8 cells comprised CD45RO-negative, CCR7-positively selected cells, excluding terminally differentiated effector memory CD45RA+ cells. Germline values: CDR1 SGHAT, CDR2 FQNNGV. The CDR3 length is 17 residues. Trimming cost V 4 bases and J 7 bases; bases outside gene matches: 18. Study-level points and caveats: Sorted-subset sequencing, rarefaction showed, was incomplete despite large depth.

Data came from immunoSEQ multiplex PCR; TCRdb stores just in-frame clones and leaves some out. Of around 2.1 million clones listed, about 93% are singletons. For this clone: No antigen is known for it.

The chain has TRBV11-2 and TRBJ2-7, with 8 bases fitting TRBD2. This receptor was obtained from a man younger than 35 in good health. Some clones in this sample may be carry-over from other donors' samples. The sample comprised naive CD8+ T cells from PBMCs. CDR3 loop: CASSYPYGRALHEEQYF. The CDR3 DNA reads TGTGCCAGCAGCTACCCCTACGGGAGGGCCCTTCATGAAGAGCAGTACTTC.